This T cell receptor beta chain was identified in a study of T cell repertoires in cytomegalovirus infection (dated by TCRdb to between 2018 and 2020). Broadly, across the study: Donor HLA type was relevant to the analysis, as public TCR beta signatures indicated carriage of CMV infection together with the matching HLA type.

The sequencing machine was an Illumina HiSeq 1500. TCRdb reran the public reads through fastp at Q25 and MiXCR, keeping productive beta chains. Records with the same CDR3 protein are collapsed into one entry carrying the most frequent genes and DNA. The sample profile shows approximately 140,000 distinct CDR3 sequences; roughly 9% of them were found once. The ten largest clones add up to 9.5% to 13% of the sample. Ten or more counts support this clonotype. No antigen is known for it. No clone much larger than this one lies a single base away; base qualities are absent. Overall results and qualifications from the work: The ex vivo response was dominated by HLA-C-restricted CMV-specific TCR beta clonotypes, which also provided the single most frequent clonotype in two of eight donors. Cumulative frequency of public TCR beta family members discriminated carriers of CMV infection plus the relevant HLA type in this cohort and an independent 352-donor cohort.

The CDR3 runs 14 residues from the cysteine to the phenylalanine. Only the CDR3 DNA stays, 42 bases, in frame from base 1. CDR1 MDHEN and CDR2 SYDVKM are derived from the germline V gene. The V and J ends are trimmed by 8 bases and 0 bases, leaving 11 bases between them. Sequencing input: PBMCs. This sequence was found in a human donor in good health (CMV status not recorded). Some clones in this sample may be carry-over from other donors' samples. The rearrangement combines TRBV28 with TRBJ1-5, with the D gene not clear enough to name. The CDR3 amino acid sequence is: CASEGRLSNQPQHF. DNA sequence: TGTGCCAGCGAAGGACGCCTTAGCAATCAGCCCCAGCATTTT.